Given below is one T cell receptor delta chain in context. Its antigen is undetermined. The sample belongs to a study of DNA immune sequencing with unique molecular identifiers. As for the study in general: Roughly 93 ng enriched γδ T-cell DNA was sequenced versus 0.85 to 1 ug non-enriched DNA.

A 32-plex genomic DNA assay used primers for all 8 TRDV and 4 TRDJ genes. A 12-nucleotide UMI was added during approximately 3 barcoding PCR cycles before adapter PCR. TCRdb re-processed the multiplex PCR reads using CATT. The data contain fewer than 2,500 delta-chain clones, around a fifth of them singletons. Whole-study results and caveats: The primer-based method misses TRD sequences outside its primer targets. In several healthy donors, top 5 TRD clonotypes exceeded half of productive molecules.

Germline trimming cut 1 base from V and 0 bases from J; bases unmatched to any gene: 27. The CDR3 is 24 amino acids. Germline V gene data show CDR1 as TSWWSYY and CDR2 as QGS. V gene TRDV1 combines with J gene TRDJ1; 9 bases map to TRDD3. The clonotype was recovered from a human donor in good health. Specimen: gamma-delta T cells from PBMCs. In DNA form, the CDR3 reads TGTGCTCTTGGGGAACCTCCAAACATCCTACGGCGTACTGGGGGACCCACCCACACCGATAAACTCATCTTT. Its protein product is CALGEPPNILRRTGGPTHTDKLIF.